The clone carrying this T cell receptor (beta chain) has more than one count but fewer than ten. Its antigen is currently unknown. A single record per CDR3 protein comes from TCRdb applying MiXCR to the RT-PCR reads. The sample consists of 530,000 or so distinct CDR3 sequences, around 15% of them appearing once. The entry originates in a study of response to subunit inactivated influenza vaccine. Study conclusions and caveats: Each seasonal influenza vaccination, the authors suggested, recruits few new T cells.

This CDR3 contains 15 residues. V was shortened by 3 bases and J by 4 bases, with 13 bases between the two germline ends. Germline V gene lookup returns CDR1 SGHAT and CDR2 FQDESV (reference sequence). The input for sequencing was PBMCs from blood, taken 11 to 12 days after vaccination. This chain connects TRBV11-1 to TRBJ2-1; a weak D match, TRBD2 (6 bases). The receptor's source is a man aged 45-60 years who received an inactivated influenza vaccine. The CDR3 DNA reads as TGTGCCAGCAGCTTCCGGGGGACCCGATACAATGAGCAGTTCTTC. It encodes CASSFRGTRYNEQFF.